This TCR beta chain originates from a study of control samples from healthy donors and cancer patients (dated by TCRdb to about 2020). This clone was recorded only once. Its antigen remains unidentified. No clone much larger than this one lies a single base away; base qualities are absent. Libraries were made using the immunoSEQ multiplex PCR assay. The table comes from immuneACCESS by way of TCRdb, which keeps in-frame sequences with V and J called. Part of the clones is missing from these tables; in studies checked, under half for an unresolved V gene and the rest for unknown reasons. For this sample the table gives about 130,000 clones, of which about 95% were detected only once. About 4% of the sample belongs to the ten largest clones. Material for sequencing was blood. The sequence derives from a man aged 25-45 years in good health.

The CDR3 protein sequence reads: CASSPNRGGLETQYF. At the DNA level, the sequence is TGTGCCAGCAGCCCCAACCGGGGGGGGCTGGAGACCCAGTACTTC. The V and J segments used are TRBV7-2 and TRBJ2-5; 8 bases in between match TRBD2. For CDR1 and CDR2, the germline V gene lists SGHTA and FQGNSA. Germline trimming: 5 bases from V, 5 bases from J; junction bases outside gene matches: 10. Including the terminal cysteine and phenylalanine, the CDR3 comprises 15 residues. Only the CDR3 part of the read is kept: 45 bases, read in frame from the first base. This CDR3, with the reference TRBV7-2 and TRBJ2-5 proteins standing in past its ends, gives the full variable domain GAGVSQSPSNKVTEKGKDVELRCDPISGHTALYWYRQSLGQGLEFLIYFQGNSAPDKSGLPSDRFSAERTGGSVSTLTIQRTQQEDSAVYLCASSPNRGGLETQYFGPGTRLLVL.